This T cell receptor beta chain was observed in a study of metastatic and nonmetastatic thyroid tumors. Thyroid surgery was preceded by no treatment in any patient. This CDR3 spans 14 amino acids. Trimming removed 2 bases from V and 3 bases from J, with 11 bases in between. Germline CDR1 is SGHRS and CDR2 is YFSETQ. This clone appeared many times. Using MiXCR, TCRdb re-called clones from the PCR reads. Found here are tens of thousands of clones, 15% to 18% of them singletons; the top ten hold 19%. The rearrangement joins TRBV5-1 to TRBJ2-5; unclear D gene. Source material: blood. This TCR derives from a female donor with papillary thyroid cancer or a benign thyroid nodule (not recorded which). Some clones in this sample may be carry-over from other donors' samples. CDR3 nucleotides: TGCGCCAGCAGCTTCGGTAGTCCTGAAGAGACCCAGTACTTC. It translates to CASSFGSPEETQYF. The full variable domain, completed using reference TRBV5-1 and TRBJ2-5, is KAGVTQTPRYLIKTRGQQVTLSCSPISGHRSVSWYQQTPGQGLQFLFEYFSETQRNKGNFPGRFSGRQFSNSRSEMNVSTLELGDSALYLCASSFGSPEETQYFGPGTRLLVL.